This T cell receptor beta chain is drawn from a study of identical twins. General study findings and limits: The study found weaker excess twin sharing in beta out-of-frame sequences. The analysis was cross-sectional rather than longitudinal within donors. Abundant beta clonotypes from cord blood had fewer insertions, unlike memory repertoires, which showed none.

As concerns this clonotype: Its target is not known.

Template switching introduced a universal primer site, and the cDNA bore unique molecular identifiers. TCRdb reanalysed the 5' RACE reads using MiXCR and keeps one entry per CDR3 protein. This repertoire shows 270,000 or so distinct CDR3 sequences, about 8.3% found once; its top ten account for 2.5% to 3.5%. The sample was also reused in another study, on yellow fever vaccine responses in identical twins.

The sample was CD8+ T cells sorted from blood. The TCR was taken from a woman aged 18-30 years in good health.

CDR3 nucleotide sequence: TGTGCCAGCAGCTTAGATAGCGGGAACTACGAGCAGTACTTC. Protein: CASSLDSGNYEQYF. This chain joins TRBV7-9 and TRBJ2-7; 8 positions agree with TRBD2. Germline V gives CDR1 SEHNR, CDR2 FQNEAQ (reference sequence). CDR3 length equals 14 residues. Germline trimming cut 1 base from V and 3 bases from J; bases unmatched to any gene: 2.